These 5 T cell receptor beta chains were all obtained from the same sample, sequenced in a study of T cell responses to AZD1222 COVID-19 vaccine. Sequencing used immunoSEQ multiplex PCR; TCRdb keeps in-frame clones, though not all of them. Counted here are 120,000 to 150,000 clones, roughly nine tenths occurring once; the ten biggest clones make up about 1.5%. The specimen comprised peripheral blood, sampled on day 0 of AZD1222 vaccination. The receptors were sampled from an adult in good health.

The chain links TRBV5-6 to TRBJ2-7; D gene unclear. Germline-derived CDR1 and CDR2 are SGHDT and YYEEEE. The V end was cut by 1 base, the J end by 9 bases, with 20 bases between. The CDR3 loop spans 15 amino acids. The DNA for the CDR3 is TGTGCCAGCAGCTTGCTTCAGAGACCTGCCATCGGGCAGTACTTC. Encoded protein: CASSLLQRPAIGQYF.

The chain has TRBV7-2 and TRBJ2-7, with TRBD1 identical over 7 bases. Losses at the gene ends were 3 bases for V and 2 bases for J; bases not matched to a gene: 4. This CDR3 contains 14 residues. Germline lookup yields CDR1 SGHTA and CDR2 FQGNSA. The CDR3 reads CASSFRQGAYEQYF. The CDR3 DNA reads TGTGCCAGCAGCTTCCGCCAGGGGGCCTACGAGCAGTACTTC.

The V gene is TRBV27, the J gene TRBJ2-2; the D is unclear. The CDR3 length is 13 residues. The V gene lost 9 bases and the J gene lost 3 bases, with 11 bases spanning the gap. The V gene's germline CDR1 is MNHEY and CDR2 SMNVEV (reference sequence). CDR3 sequence: CASGLRYTGELFF. The CDR3 region has the DNA TGTGCCAGTGGCCTCAGATACACCGGGGAGCTGTTTTTT.

V usage is TRBV6-5 and J usage is TRBJ2-7; the D gene is possibly TRBD2 (5 bases). With 3 bases removed from V and 2 bases from J, the gap between germline ends came to 11 bases. Germline assignment: CDR1 MNHEY and CDR2 SVGAGI. The CDR3 spans 14 residues. This CDR3 reads CASSYLGRTYEQYF. In nucleotides, the CDR3 is TGTGCCAGCAGTTATCTGGGGAGAACCTACGAGCAGTACTTC.

The chain links TRBV27 to TRBJ1-6, with no clear D. Trimming took 5 bases from V and 7 from J, leaving 9 bases between them. CDR1 MNHEY and CDR2 SMNVEV come from the germline V gene (reference sequence). The CDR3 loop spans 13 amino acids. This CDR3 is CASSPSGNSPLHF. In DNA form, the CDR3 reads TGTGCCAGCAGTCCCTCGGGGAATTCACCCCTCCACTTT.